This TCR beta chain originates from a study of T cell responses to AZD1222 COVID-19 vaccine (dated by TCRdb to about 2021). The study in broad terms: A total of about 230 trial participants underwent TCR sequencing, of whom about 210 received two doses of AZD1222 and about 25 received two doses of the MenACWY control vaccine. Trial participants were enrolled by age into 18-55, 56-69 and 70-plus year subgroups, with about 150, 27 and 61 TCR-sequenced participants respectively. Broader findings and caveats from the paper: Conclusions about previously exposed vaccinees were limited because only a handful of AZD1222 recipients were SARS-CoV-2 seropositive at baseline. Because no day 14 peak-response samples were available, the repertoires could be characterized only after the peak T cell response. After two AZD1222 doses, spike-specific TCR breadth and depth were significantly higher than at day 0 and than in MenACWY recipients. The 56-69-year group was small, and its depth increase did not reach significance, likely because of low power. Participants were mostly white British, with more females than males. The authors suggested clonal diversity may have been underestimated. Epitopes outside the regions mutated in the B.1.351 and B.1.1.7 variants were reportedly recognized by nearly half of the unique spike-specific TCRs. Vaccine-associated CD4 TCRs spanned the whole spike protein, with dominant responses in regions 160-218 and 743-854.

According to the study, the label for this sample's time point signals: about 28 days (+/-7) after the second vaccine dose. AZD1222 recipients given second doses at about 4 weeks or at about 12 weeks were pooled, since spike-specific TCR depth and breadth were not found to differ between the two schedules. Samples from vaccinated people were obtained from the UK trials COV001 and COV002, which included a single-blind randomized controlled phase 2/3 trial of AZD1222 (ChAdOx1 nCoV-19) in healthy adults. For TCRbeta chain sequencing, PBMC samples from trial participants were taken at day 0 and at day 28 after the second dose. The CDR3 regions of human TCRbeta chains were analyzed by immunosequencing. In the original analysis: TCRs in the repertoires were compared against a reference library of SARS-CoV-2-specific TCRs that had been generated with the MIRA antigen-specificity platform. Breadth was defined as the fraction of unique TCRs that were SARS-CoV-2-associated. Depth was defined as the fraction of total T cells that were SARS-CoV-2-associated. Each spike-specific TCR was assigned to its reactive spike region and to a CD4 or CD8 class using the MIRA data. Log10-transformed breadth and depth values were compared by one-way ANOVA with Sidak's multiple comparisons tests. The immuneACCESS repertoire file appears here via TCRdb, limited to in-frame rearrangements. These files lack a portion of the clones; in checked studies, under half of the deficit traces to unresolved V genes, and the cause of the others is not known. V and J calls and clone size are as listed in that table; D and trimming were resolved from the DNA. The table for this sample lists roughly 24,000 clones; about nine tenths of them were counted only once. Around 2.9% of the sample lies in the top ten.

The germline ends are 9 bases apart after V is trimmed by 0 bases and J by 7 bases. The germline V gene encodes CDR1 LGHNA and CDR2 YSLEER. Its CDR3 holds 13 amino acids, cysteine through phenylalanine. The kept DNA is CDR3 alone, 39 bases in frame from the first base. With regard to this clone: The antigen it recognizes is unknown. No base quality values were provided; no much bigger clone lies one nucleotide off.

This TCR was sampled from an adult who received the AZD1222 COVID-19 vaccine. Recombination joined TRBV4-3 with TRBJ1-1, and possibly TRBD1, on 5 matching bases. The source material was peripheral blood, sampled 28 days after the second AZD1222 dose. In nucleotides, the sequence is TGCGCCAGCAGCCAAGATTTGACAGTTGAAGCTTTCTTT. Translated, this is CASSQDLTVEAFF.